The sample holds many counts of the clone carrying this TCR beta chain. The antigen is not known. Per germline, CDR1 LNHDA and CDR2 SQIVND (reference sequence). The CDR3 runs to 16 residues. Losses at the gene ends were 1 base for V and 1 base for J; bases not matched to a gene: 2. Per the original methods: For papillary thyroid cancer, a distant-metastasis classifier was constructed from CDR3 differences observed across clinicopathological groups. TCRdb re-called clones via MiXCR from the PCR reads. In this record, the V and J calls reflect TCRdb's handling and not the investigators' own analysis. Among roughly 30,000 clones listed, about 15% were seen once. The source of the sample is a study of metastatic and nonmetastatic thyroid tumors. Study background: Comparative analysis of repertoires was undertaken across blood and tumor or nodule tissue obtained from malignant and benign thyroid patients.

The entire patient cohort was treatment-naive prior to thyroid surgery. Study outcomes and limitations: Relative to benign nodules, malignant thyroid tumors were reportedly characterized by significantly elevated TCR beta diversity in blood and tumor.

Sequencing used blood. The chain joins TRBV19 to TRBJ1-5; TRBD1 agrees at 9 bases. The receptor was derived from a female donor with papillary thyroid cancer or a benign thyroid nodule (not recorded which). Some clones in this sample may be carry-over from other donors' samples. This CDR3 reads CASSIAGQGSNQPQHF. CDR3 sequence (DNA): TGTGCCAGTAGTATAGCGGGACAGGGAAGCAATCAGCCCCAGCATTTT.